Following are 25 T cell receptor beta chains from one sample sequenced in a study of cytomegalovirus exposure and HLA in healthy donors. The PCR made use of 60 Vbeta and 13 Jbeta primers. Sequencing used immunoSEQ multiplex PCR; TCRdb keeps in-frame clones, though not all of them. The sample lists about 190,000 clones; more than 75% were seen once. Sample: PBMCs. The source of these receptors is a man in his thirties or forties in good health and CMV-seronegative.

V gene TRBV9 combines with J gene TRBJ2-1; D gene uncertain. In germline, CDR1 is SGDLS, CDR2 YYNGEE. The V and J ends lost 0 bases and 9 bases respectively, with 19 bases between them. CDR3 length equals 16 residues. CDR3 DNA sequence: TGTGCCAGCAGCGTAGGGAGTGGTCTATTGGCGAGTGAGCAGTTCTTC. Protein sequence: CASSVGSGLLASEQFF.

This clone was counted at least ten times. The chain employs TRBV15 and TRBJ1-6; the D gene is possibly TRBD1 (5 bases). CDR1 and CDR2 (germline): LNHNV, YYDKDF (reference sequence). The CDR3 spans 14 residues. V lost 5 bases and J lost 7, with 12 bases in between. This CDR3 reads CATSLDMENSPLHF. The CDR3 region has the DNA TGTGCCACCAGCTTGGACATGGAAAATTCACCCCTCCACTTT.

V and J are TRBV19 and TRBJ1-4; the D is unclear. Germline V gene data show CDR1 as LNHDA and CDR2 as SQIVND (reference sequence). This CDR3 region has 14 residues. Trimming took 6 bases from V and 5 from J, leaving 13 bases between them. CDR3 residues: CASSTRHGNEKLFF. In DNA, the CDR3 is TGTGCCAGTAGCACTAGACACGGAAATGAAAAACTGTTTTTT.

The chain combines TRBV5-1 with TRBJ2-7; 7 bases align to TRBD1. This CDR3 comprises 17 residues. Germline values: CDR1 SGHRS, CDR2 YFSETQ. Trimming took 0 bases from V and 0 from J; bases not matched to a gene: 9. The CDR3 DNA follows: TGCGCCAGCAGCTTGGTTCCATCGAGGGGGCCCTCCTACGAGCAGTACTTC. Protein product: CASSLVPSRGPSYEQYF. Drawing the rest from reference TRBV5-1 and TRBJ2-7, the complete variable domain is KAGVTQTPRYLIKTRGQQVTLSCSPISGHRSVSWYQQTPGQGLQFLFEYFSETQRNKGNFPGRFSGRQFSNSRSEMNVSTLELGDSALYLCASSLVPSRGPSYEQYFGPGTRLTVT.

The rearrangement uses TRBV10-3 and TRBJ2-1; 11 bases align to TRBD1. Germline lookup yields CDR1 ENHRY and CDR2 SYGVKD. The CDR3 is 16 amino acids. J gave up 10 bases and V 6 bases, and 14 bases lay outside the gene matches. CDR3 loop: CAIRRPGTGGSGEQFF. For the CDR3, the DNA is TGTGCCATCAGAAGACCCGGGACAGGGGGGTCGGGAGAGCAGTTCTTC.

There are a few counts of this clone. Other DNA sequences from this sample encode an identical CDR3 as well. J is TRBJ2-2 and V is TRBV4-3; a possible D gene is TRBD2 (6 bases). The germline CDR1 and CDR2 sequences are LGHNA and YSLEER. This CDR3 contains 17 residues. V was trimmed by 0 bases and J by 1 base, leaving 12 bases between them. Here the CDR3 DNA reads TGCGCCAGCAGCCAAGATCCCCCGGGGGAGAACACCGGGGAGCTGTTTTTT. This gives the protein CASSQDPPGENTGELFF.

The chain recombines TRBV30 with TRBJ1-1; D remains ambiguous. The V end was cut by 5 bases, the J end by 1 base, with 11 bases between. The CDR3 has 13 amino acids. CDR1 is GTSNPN and CDR2 is SVGIG in the germline V gene (reference sequence). Here the CDR3 reads CAWWTEENTEAFF. The CDR3 DNA is TGTGCCTGGTGGACGGAGGAGAACACTGAAGCTTTCTTT.

The genes are TRBV2 and TRBJ2-3, with TRBD2 matching 9 bases. Losses at the gene ends were 3 bases for V and 5 bases for J; bases not matched to a gene: 15. The CDR3 extends over 18 amino acids. Germline-derived CDR1 and CDR2 are SNHLY and FYNNEI. For the CDR3, the DNA is TGTGCCAGCAGTGATTCGGTTTTTGGGGCGGGGGGGGGAGATACGCAGTATTTT. It yields the protein CASSDSVFGAGGGDTQYF.

The V gene is TRBV6-6, the J gene TRBJ2-7, with TRBD2 matching 9 bases. Per germline, CDR1 MNHNY and CDR2 SVGAGI (reference sequence). J lost 6 bases, V lost 7 bases, and 10 bases had no gene match. The CDR3 totals 14 residues. The CDR3 sequence is CASKGREGLGEQYF. As DNA, the CDR3 is TGTGCCAGCAAAGGGCGGGAGGGGTTGGGCGAGCAGTACTTC.

This clone occurred once. The J gene is TRBJ2-5, the V gene TRBV28; 9 nucleotides align to TRBD1. Trimming at V came to 6 bases and at J to 5 bases, leaving 16 bases not matched to a gene. The CDR3 covers 17 residues. Germline CDR1 and CDR2: MDHEN and SYDVKM. The CDR3 here is CASSPLDRGRAPETQYF. CDR3 DNA: TGTGCCAGCAGCCCGTTGGACAGGGGAAGAGCGCCCGAGACCCAGTACTTC.

The V call is TRBV14, the J call TRBJ1-6, with 8 bases matching TRBD1. The CDR3 has 14 residues. Germline lookup yields CDR1 SGHDN and CDR2 FVKESK. The junction had 6 bases not matched to a gene; V was cut back by 4 bases and J by 10 bases. The CDR3 sequence: CASSLARGQSPLHF. As DNA, the CDR3 is TGTGCCAGCAGCCTGGCCAGGGGGCAATCACCCCTCCACTTT.

This clone has only one observation. V and J are TRBV6-1 and TRBJ1-4; 7 bases agree with TRBD1. Germline CDR1 reads MNHNS; CDR2 reads SASEGT. Trimming cost V 4 bases and J 15 bases; bases outside gene matches: 17. CDR3 length: 15 amino acids. DNA for the CDR3: TGTGCCAGCAGTGTCGACAGGGCCTCAATGAGTGGGGTGTTTTTT. Amino acids: CASSVDRASMSGVFF.

This CDR3 reads CASSGGLADTNTGELFF. CDR3 in DNA: TGTGCCAGCAGCGGGGGACTAGCGGATACGAACACCGGGGAGCTGTTTTTT. The chain uses TRBV4-2 and TRBJ2-2, with TRBD2 matching over 11 bases. J gave up 0 bases and V 5 bases, and 5 bases lay outside the gene matches. The germline V gene has CDR1 LGHNA and CDR2 YNFKEQ. CDR3 length: 17 residues.

The rearrangement links TRBV5-1 to TRBJ2-7; D unresolved. Germline values: CDR1 SGHRS, CDR2 YFSETQ. V gave up 0 bases and J gave up 4 bases, with 11 bases separating them. This CDR3 region has 14 residues. This CDR3 is CASSLEFRQYEQYF. The CDR3 DNA follows: TGCGCCAGCAGCTTGGAGTTTCGACAATACGAGCAGTACTTC.

This clone has more than one count but fewer than ten. V and J are TRBV4-1 and TRBJ2-2; 7 bases line up with TRBD1. This CDR3 contains 13 residues. Germline V gene data show CDR1 as MGHRA and CDR2 as YSYEKL. The trim removed 10 bases at V and 2 bases at J, leaving 4 bases unmatched. CDR3 residues: CATRDSNTGELFF. In DNA form, the CDR3 reads TGCGCCACCCGGGACAGCAACACCGGGGAGCTGTTTTTT.

The genes are TRBV28 and TRBJ2-2, with D possibly TRBD1 on 6 matching bases. The CDR3 sequence is 14 residues long. V was cut by 3 bases and J by 3 bases, with 8 bases left in between. Germline CDR1 reads MDHEN; CDR2 reads SYDVKM. The CDR3: CASSLAGDTGELFF. The CDR3, as DNA: TGTGCCAGCAGTTTGGCAGGGGACACCGGGGAGCTGTTTTTT.

The chain's CDR3 is CASSLWTLSGEAFF. DNA of the CDR3: TGTGCCAGCAGCTTATGGACCCTGAGCGGTGAAGCTTTCTTT. The J gene is TRBJ1-1, the V gene TRBV4-2, with D unclear. Germline V gives CDR1 LGHNA, CDR2 YNFKEQ. The CDR3 covers 14 residues. V dropped 5 bases and J dropped 7 bases, with 17 bases sitting between them.

The rearrangement uses TRBV4-2 and TRBJ2-4; D is possibly TRBD2 (7 bases). CDR1 is LGHNA and CDR2 is YNFKEQ in the germline V gene. V was clipped by 4 bases and J by 7 bases, with 20 bases between them. CDR3 size: 16 residues. CDR3 sequence (DNA): TGTGCCAGCAGCCCATCTTTTCGGGGGGCTGATAACATTCAGTACTTC. Translating gives CASSPSFRGADNIQYF.

The chain couples TRBV10-3 to TRBJ1-2; a possible D gene is TRBD1 (5 bases). Trimming left V 0 bases short and J 6 bases short, with 11 bases between. Germline values: CDR1 ENHRY, CDR2 SYGVKD. The CDR3 loop spans 14 amino acids. DNA of the CDR3: TGTGCCATCAGTGAGTCAATTTCAGGGAATGGCTACACCTTC. The encoded protein is CAISESISGNGYTF.

The chain joins TRBV2 to TRBJ2-1; TRBD2 matches at 11 bases. V was clipped by 4 bases and J by 2 bases; unmatched bases: 4. This CDR3 has 16 amino acids. Germline-derived CDR1 and CDR2 are SNHLY and FYNNEI. The CDR3 reads CASSALAGVTYNEQFF. DNA of the CDR3: TGTGCCAGCAGTGCACTAGCGGGAGTGACCTACAATGAGCAGTTCTTC.

V and J are TRBV6-1 and TRBJ2-7; D is perhaps TRBD1 (5 bases). The V end was cut by 2 bases, the J end by 2 bases, with 10 bases between. CDR1 and CDR2 from the germline V gene are MNHNS and SASEGT. This CDR3 is 14 amino acids long. This CDR3 is CASSERGQTYEQYF. CDR3 DNA sequence: TGTGCCAGCAGTGAAAGGGGCCAAACCTACGAGCAGTACTTC.

The chain is built from TRBV19 and TRBJ1-4; D uncertain. Trimming removed 3 bases at V and 0 bases at J, with 8 bases between. The CDR3 length is 15 residues. Germline assignment: CDR1 LNHDA and CDR2 SQIVND (reference sequence). CDR3 DNA: TGTGCCAGTAGTATCACGGGTGCAACTAATGAAAAACTGTTTTTT. Translating it yields CASSITGATNEKLFF. The full variable domain, its missing parts supplied by reference TRBV19 and TRBJ1-4, is DGGITQSPKYLFRKEGQNVTLSCEQNLNHDAMYWYRQDPGQGLRLIYYSQIVNDFQKGDIAEGYSVSREKKESFPLTVTSAQKNPTAFYLCASSITGATNEKLFFGSGTQLSVL.

This clone was observed a few times. For the CDR3, the DNA is TGCGCCAGCAGCTTGACCACAGGGAGTGATGAAGCTTTCTTT. Translating it yields CASSLTTGSDEAFF. V usage is TRBV5-1 and J usage is TRBJ1-1; TRBD1 might be the D (6 bases). Looked up from germline, CDR1 is SGHRS and CDR2 is YFSETQ. V lost 1 base and J lost 7, with 14 bases in between. This CDR3 is 14 amino acids long. The full variable domain, rest sourced from reference TRBV5-1 and TRBJ1-1, is KAGVTQTPRYLIKTRGQQVTLSCSPISGHRSVSWYQQTPGQGLQFLFEYFSETQRNKGNFPGRFSGRQFSNSRSEMNVSTLELGDSALYLCASSLTTGSDEAFFGQGTRLTVV.

The rearrangement uses TRBV28 and TRBJ1-3, with unresolved D. The CDR3 totals 13 residues. Germline V CDR1 and CDR2: MDHEN, SYDVKM. The V and J ends lost 6 bases and 4 bases respectively, with 10 bases between them. The CDR3 region has the DNA TGTGCCAGCAGACCCTCGAGGGGAAACACCATATATTTT. Translation gives CASRPSRGNTIYF. The full variable domain, its missing parts supplied by reference TRBV28 and TRBJ1-3, is DVKVTQSSRYLVKRTGEKVFLECVQDMDHENMFWYRQDPGLGLRLIYFSYDVKMKEKGDIPEGYSVSREKKERFSLILESASTNQTSMYLCASRPSRGNTIYFGEGSWLTVV.

The chain employs TRBV19 and TRBJ2-3; 15 bases agree with TRBD2. Per germline, CDR1 LNHDA and CDR2 SQIVND (reference sequence). This CDR3 comprises 18 residues. Losses at the gene ends were 2 bases for V and 5 bases for J; bases not matched to a gene: 8. CDR3 region: CASSITGLAGGGKDTQYF. CDR3 nucleotide sequence: TGTGCCAGTAGTATAACGGGACTAGCGGGGGGCGGTAAAGATACGCAGTATTTT.